One sample yielded the 7 T cell receptor beta chains listed below, sequenced in a study of CD8+ T cells in alopecia areata. Reverse transcribed after extraction, RNA yielded cDNA as the sequencing template. Profiling relied on immunoSEQ multiplex PCR, and the TCRdb table lists in-frame clones only, not all of them. The table includes 85,000 to 110,000 clones, 55% detected once. Sequencing was done on a sample of CD4+ T cells sorted from blood. The receptors stem from a human donor in good health.

The chain uses TRBV27 and TRBJ2-7, with D perhaps given as TRBD1 or TRBD2 (5 bases each). This CDR3 has 15 amino acids. The ends were cut back, 5 bases at V and 4 bases at J, with 18 bases in the middle. CDR1 and CDR2 (germline): MNHEY, SMNVEV (reference sequence). CDR3: CASSPLGTGLYEQYF. DNA for the CDR3: TGTGCCAGCAGTCCACTCGGGACGGGGTTGTACGAGCAGTACTTC.

The J gene is TRBJ1-4, the V gene TRBV5-1; possibly TRBD1 for D (5 bases). Germline V lookup: CDR1 SGHRS, CDR2 YFSETQ. Trimming shortened V by 2 bases and J by 0 bases, and 11 bases separated the two germline ends. This CDR3 spans 16 amino acids. The CDR3 DNA is TGCGCCAGCAGCTTCGGGGGATCTGCAACTAATGAAAAACTGTTTTTT. This translates into CASSFGGSATNEKLFF.

CDR3 sequence (DNA): TGTGCCAGCAGTGCCCCCGGGACAGGGGCGTATGGCTACACCTTC. It specifies CASSAPGTGAYGYTF. The chain uses TRBV28 and TRBJ1-2; 10 nucleotides line up with TRBD1. Unmatched junction bases numbered 8, after V lost 5 bases and J lost 5 bases. The CDR3 runs 15 residues. Germline loops: CDR1 MDHEN, CDR2 SYDVKM.

This chain uses TRBV2 with TRBJ1-6; D is undetermined. Germline CDR1 is SNHLY and CDR2 is FYNNEI. The CDR3 totals 14 residues. V was cut by 6 bases and J by 6 bases, with 12 bases left in between. The CDR3 bases are TGTGCCAGCAGCGGGATCTCGGGTAATTCACCCCTCCACTTT. Translation gives CASSGISGNSPLHF.

In its sample, this clone was seen a few times. The CDR3 sequence: CASSPGERLFF. The CDR3 DNA sequence: TGTGCCAGCAGCCCCGGAGAGCGGTTGTTCTTC. J is TRBJ2-1 and V is TRBV7-6; TRBD2 is a possible D gene (5 bases). The CDR3 has 11 amino acids. Germline CDR1 reads SGHVS; CDR2 reads FNYEAQ. The V gene lost 5 bases and the J gene lost 15 bases, with 14 bases spanning the gap.

CDR3 sequence reads: CASAQGMNYGYTF. CDR3 in DNA: TGTGCCAGTGCACAGGGGATGAACTATGGCTACACCTTC. The V gene is TRBV6-5, the J gene TRBJ1-2; 7 bases are shared with TRBD1. J lost 2 bases, V lost 9 bases, and 6 bases had no gene match. From germline, CDR1 is MNHEY and CDR2 SVGAGI. The CDR3 length is 13 residues.

The gene calls are TRBV6-6 and TRBJ1-5, with 8 bases that match TRBD1. Trimming cost V 3 bases and J 4 bases; bases outside gene matches: 2. CDR1 and CDR2 (germline): MNHNY, SVGAGI (reference sequence). This CDR3 contains 14 residues. CDR3 in DNA: TGTGCCAGCAGTTATGGACAGGGAAATCAGCCCCAGCATTTT. It translates to CASSYGQGNQPQHF.